Following are 6 T cell receptor beta chains from one sample sequenced in a study of shared clonotypes between healthy human individuals. Generated by immunoSEQ multiplex PCR, the TCRdb table keeps only in-frame clones and is missing some. The data show 2 million to 3 million clones, with over 85% seen just once and 0.36% held by the top ten. Sequencing was performed on naive CD4+ T cells from PBMCs. The subset here: CD45RA+ positively selected. The receptors were gathered from a man aged 18 to 30 in good health. Some clones in this sample may be carry-over from other donors' samples.

The CDR3 reads CSVVRPNTGELFF. The CDR3 DNA sequence: TGCAGCGTTGTTAGACCAAACACCGGGGAGCTGTTTTTT. The V gene is TRBV29-1, the J gene TRBJ2-2; D remains unclear. The germline CDR1 and CDR2 sequences are SQVTM and ANQGSEA. V gave up 4 bases and J gave up 2 bases, with 8 bases separating them. The CDR3 sequence is 13 residues long.

The CDR3 DNA sequence: TGTGCCAGCAGTGAATCAGGAGGGTTTAACGAGCAGTACTTC. Its protein product is CASSESGGFNEQYF. The chain recombines TRBV25-1 with TRBJ2-7, with D possibly TRBD2 on 6 matching bases. The CDR3 runs to 14 residues. Between the trimmed V and J ends, which lost 1 base and 5 bases, there was a span of 12 bases. The germline gives CDR1 MGHDK, CDR2 SYGVNS.

Comment on this clone: The same CDR3 arises from other DNA sequences in this sample as well. V and J are TRBV7-2 and TRBJ2-1; D is perhaps TRBD1 (6 bases). This CDR3 is 14 amino acids long. The germline V and J ends were trimmed by 1 base and 4 bases, with 8 bases remaining between them. Germline-derived CDR1 and CDR2 are SGHTA and FQGNSA. This CDR3 is CASSLETGYNEQFF. CDR3 DNA: TGTGCCAGCAGCTTAGAAACAGGGTACAATGAGCAGTTCTTC.

The chain links TRBV4-1 to TRBJ2-3, with D possibly being TRBD1 or TRBD2 (6 bases each). Germline CDR1 and CDR2: MGHRA and YSYEKL. Trimming cost V 1 base and J 2 bases, with 16 bases left between them. The CDR3 contains 17 residues. CDR3 residues: CASSQVPGARTTDTQYF. CDR3 in DNA: TGCGCCAGCAGCCAAGTTCCGGGGGCCCGGACCACAGATACGCAGTATTTT.

This clone came up a few times. Other DNA sequences of this sample code for an identical CDR3. V is TRBV6-5 and J is TRBJ1-2; D is ambiguous. Trimming removed 7 bases at V and 2 bases at J, with 5 bases between. Germline V gene lookup returns CDR1 MNHEY and CDR2 SVGAGI. This CDR3 has 11 amino acids. The DNA of the CDR3 is TGTGCCAGCACCGGAAACTATGGCTACACCTTC. It is translated as CASTGNYGYTF.

The chain links TRBV6-5 to TRBJ2-7; 9 bases match TRBD1. The CDR3 is 15 residues long. CDR1 is MNHEY and CDR2 is SVGAGI in the germline V gene. With V trimmed by 2 bases and J by 6 bases, 8 bases remained unmatched. This chain's CDR3 is CASSYRPDRGFEQYF. DNA of the CDR3: TGTGCCAGCAGTTACCGACCGGACAGGGGTTTCGAGCAGTACTTC.